These 20 T cell receptor beta chains were all obtained from the same sample, sequenced in a study of vaccination and CD4 T cells after COVID-19 (dated by TCRdb to 2022 to 2024). The library came from PCR. These reads were obtained on an Illumina iSeq 100. At the Johns Hopkins FTIC core, DNA from the cultured CD4+ T cells underwent TCR sequencing with the Oncomine TCR Beta short-read assay. TCRdb reworked the public reads: Q25 trimming with fastp, MiXCR clone assembly, productive beta chains retained. Each record represents a unique CDR3 protein, reported with the most common genes and DNA among its rows. The sample profile shows under 8,000 distinct CDR3 sequences; 51% of them were found once. The ten biggest clones cover under 45% of the sample. The treatment or condition label, read with the paper, signifies: roughly ten-day PBMC culture with coronavirus spike peptide pools or control peptides (ViraFEST assay). CD4+ T cells from unexposed donors were collected before the COVID-19 pandemic (2011-2018).

These receptors' antigens are unknown. Sequenced sample: CD4+ T cells from blood, cultured in vitro. The receptors derive from a human donor in good health.

The gene calls are TRBV4-3 and TRBJ1-3; D ambiguous. Germline CDR1 reads LGHNA; CDR2 reads YSLEER. This CDR3 comprises 15 residues. V lost 2 bases, J lost 6 bases, and 14 bases lay in between. The CDR3 DNA sequence: TGCGCCAGCAGCCAACCCGATGCGGGAGTAAACACCATATATTTT. Protein sequence: CASSQPDAGVNTIYF.

V and J are TRBV5-4 and TRBJ2-5, with a weak D call TRBD2 (6 bases). The CDR3 runs 16 residues. V was shortened by 5 bases and J by 2 bases, with 19 bases between the two germline ends. The V gene's germline CDR1 is SGHNT and CDR2 YYREEE (reference sequence). CDR3 DNA: TGTGCCAGCAGAATGGGAGGTCTTCGGGGGCAAGAGACCCAGTACTTC. This sequence encodes CASRMGGLRGQETQYF.

The chain links TRBV7-6 to TRBJ2-7; 8 nucleotides agree with TRBD1. The CDR3 spans 14 residues. The J segment lost 1 base and the V segment lost 5 bases, leaving 4 bases of the junction unmatched. Germline V CDR1 and CDR2: SGHVS, FNYEAQ. The CDR3 region is CASSNRQGSYEQYF. The CDR3 DNA is TGTGCCAGCAGCAATCGACAGGGGTCCTACGAGCAGTACTTC.

J is TRBJ2-5 and V is TRBV10-3; a possible D gene is TRBD1 (6 bases). The CDR3 runs 13 residues. V dropped 8 bases and J dropped 7 bases, with 17 bases sitting between them. CDR1 is ENHRY, CDR2 SYGVKD, per germline. CDR3 region: CAIYSVRQATQYF. In DNA form, the CDR3 reads TGTGCCATCTATTCGGTAAGACAGGCGACCCAGTACTTC.

The gene calls are TRBV14 and TRBJ2-7; D could derive from TRBD1 or TRBD2 (6 bases each). Trimming cost V 4 bases and J 2 bases, with 21 bases left between them. The CDR3 totals 17 residues. The germline gives CDR1 SGHDN, CDR2 FVKESK. In nucleotides, the CDR3 is TGTGCCAGCAGCCGGGGATGGAGGGGGGCCATGCCCTACGAGCAGTACTTC. Amino acids: CASSRGWRGAMPYEQYF.

This clonotype was counted a few times. The J gene is TRBJ1-6, the V gene TRBV11-2; a weak D match, TRBD1 (6 bases). Germline CDR1 and CDR2: SGHAT and FQNNGV. The CDR3 length is 15 residues. V lost 5 bases, J lost 9 bases, and 17 bases lay in between. The CDR3 region is CASSAQGSDISPLHF. CDR3 bases: TGTGCCAGCAGCGCACAGGGATCTGACATTTCACCCCTCCACTTT.

Concerning this clonotype itself: A read error may account for a junction end that differs from germline. The chain couples TRBV28 to TRBJ1-6; D is undetermined. This CDR3 is 19 amino acids long. The germline V gene encodes CDR1 MDHEN and CDR2 SYDVKM. The CDR3 is CASSLFALADLGSRSLLHF. The CDR3 nucleotides read TGTGCCAGCAGTTTATTTGCCTTGGCCGATCTAGGGTCCCGCTCACTCCTCCACTTT. The full variable domain, with the rest looked up from reference TRBV28 and TRBJ1-6, is DVKVTQSSRYLVKRTGEKVFLECVQDMDHENMFWYRQDPGLGLRLIYFSYDVKMKEKGDIPEGYSVSREKKERFSLILESASTNQTSMYLCASSLFALADLGSRSLLHFGNGTRLTVT.

The V and J genes are TRBV6-1 and TRBJ2-2, with 8 bases identical to TRBD1. This CDR3 is 16 amino acids long. J gave up 0 bases and V 3 bases, and 3 bases lay outside the gene matches. The germline gives CDR1 MNHNS, CDR2 SASEGT. In nucleotides, the CDR3 is TGTGCCAGCAGTGACGGACAGGGCTCGAACACCGGGGAGCTGTTTTTT. It specifies CASSDGQGSNTGELFF.

DNA for the CDR3: TGTGCCAGCAGTTACCCGACGGAGGGACCTGAAGCTTTCTTT. This translates into CASSYPTEGPEAFF. The chain is built from TRBV6-5 and TRBJ1-1, with a possible D match to TRBD1 (5 bases). The CDR3 loop spans 14 amino acids. From germline, CDR1 is MNHEY and CDR2 SVGAGI. V dropped 2 bases and J dropped 6 bases, with 13 bases sitting between them.

The chain links TRBV6-2 or TRBV6-3 to TRBJ1-5, with 7 bases matching TRBD1. The V segment lost 6 bases and the J segment 5 bases; nucleotides outside the gene matches: 16. The CDR3 contains 17 residues. Germline CDR1 reads MNHEY; CDR2 reads SVGEGT. The CDR3 sequence: CASRPTTQGVIYQPQHF. CDR3 sequence (DNA): TGTGCCAGCAGACCCACCACTCAGGGGGTGATCTATCAGCCCCAGCATTTT.

This chain uses TRBV20-1 with TRBJ2-5; possible D gene TRBD1, 6 bases. The CDR3 contains 15 residues. V lost 0 bases, J lost 2 bases, and 13 bases lay in between. CDR1 is DFQATT and CDR2 is SNEGSKA in the germline V gene (reference sequence). CDR3 residues: CSARDGGTKQETQYF. CDR3 sequence (DNA): TGCAGTGCTAGAGATGGTGGGACAAAGCAAGAGACCCAGTACTTC.

The chain couples TRBV5-1 to TRBJ1-1; the D is unclear. Trimming cost V 4 bases and J 4 bases, with 20 bases left between them. From germline, CDR1 is SGHRS and CDR2 YFSETQ. The CDR3 spans 16 residues. CDR3 loop: CASSPEVAGLGTEAFF. DNA of the CDR3: TGCGCCAGCAGCCCAGAGGTGGCCGGACTGGGCACTGAAGCTTTCTTT.

This clonotype was picked up a small number of times. The chain links TRBV20-1 to TRBJ2-5; D is possibly TRBD2 (6 bases). Trimming took off 1 base at V and 5 bases at J, with 14 bases between the two ends. The CDR3 covers 14 residues. Germline V gives CDR1 DFQATT, CDR2 SNEGSKA (reference sequence). This chain's CDR3 is CSARVIGSGETQYF. Written as DNA, the CDR3 is TGCAGTGCTAGAGTTATTGGCAGCGGGGAGACCCAGTACTTC.

A few counts support this clonotype. The CDR3 region is CASSFPGTNNYEQYF. The CDR3 region has the DNA TGTGCCAGCAGTTTTCCCGGGACTAATAACTACGAGCAGTACTTC. The chain combines TRBV12-3 or TRBV12-4 with TRBJ2-7; 7 nucleotides align to TRBD2. This CDR3 is 15 amino acids long. With V trimmed by 3 bases and J by 3 bases, 8 bases remained unmatched.

This clonotype occurred once. The chain recombines TRBV7-2 with TRBJ2-5; D not certain. The length of the CDR3 is 11 residues. In germline, CDR1 is SGHTA, CDR2 FQGNSA. With 3 bases removed from V and 5 bases from J, the gap between germline ends came to 4 bases. The DNA of the CDR3 is TGTGCCAGCAGCTTCCGGGAGACCCAGTACTTC. It specifies CASSFRETQYF.

The J gene is TRBJ2-7, the V gene TRBV20-1; no clear D. This CDR3 is built from 14 residues. V shed 5 bases and J shed 5 bases, with 19 bases lying between them. Germline CDR1 reads DFQATT; CDR2 reads SNEGSKA (reference sequence). CDR3 DNA sequence: TGCAGTGCTGAACCCGGGCCCCTCGGGCACGAGCAGTACTTC. It specifies CSAEPGPLGHEQYF.

This clonotype occurred a few times. The chain uses TRBV27 and TRBJ1-5, with D possibly TRBD1 on 5 matching bases. The CDR3 covers 14 residues. V lost 7 bases, J lost 1 base, and 11 bases lay in between. Germline V lookup: CDR1 MNHEY, CDR2 SMNVEV (reference sequence). For the CDR3, the DNA is TGTGCCAGCAATCAACGGGGGAGCAATCAGCCCCAGCATTTT. Amino acid sequence: CASNQRGSNQPQHF.

This chain uses TRBV6-1 with TRBJ1-5, with 9 nucleotides matching TRBD1. Germline V CDR1 and CDR2: MNHNS, SASEGT. V dropped 3 bases and J dropped 6; count of bases not matched to a gene: 3. The CDR3 is 14 amino acids. In DNA, the CDR3 is TGTGCCAGCAGTGAGGGACAGGGTGGTCAGCCCCAGCATTTT. Translated, it gives CASSEGQGGQPQHF.

The table lists this clonotype with a few counts. The chain recombines TRBV20-1 with TRBJ1-2; the D gene is possibly TRBD1 (6 bases). V was cut by 6 bases and J by 4 bases, with 15 bases left in between. Germline CDR1 DFQATT, CDR2 SNEGSKA (reference sequence). This CDR3 is 13 amino acids long. CDR3 region: CSALGQSSYGYTF. As DNA, the CDR3 is TGCAGTGCCCTCGGACAGAGTAGCTATGGCTACACCTTC.

The V gene is TRBV10-3, the J gene TRBJ2-7, with D possibly being TRBD1 (6 bases). The CDR3 consists of 17 residues. Deletions cut 0 bases from V and 6 bases from J, with 21 bases between. The V gene's germline CDR1 is ENHRY and CDR2 SYGVKD. CDR3 sequence: CAISESPSGQGTSEQYF. The DNA for the CDR3 is TGTGCCATCAGTGAGTCCCCATCGGGTCAGGGGACGTCCGAGCAGTACTTC.